These 25 T cell receptor beta chains originate from one sample sequenced in a study of T cells in Graves' hyperthyroidism and ophthalmopathy. Amplified regions were TCR beta CDR3 sequences from RNA transcripts. A first-round RT-PCR of the TCR CDR3 used the HTBI primer set. TCRdb called the multiplex PCR reads again in MiXCR, with one record for every CDR3 protein. This table holds hundreds of thousands of distinct CDR3 sequences, around 22% found once. Sequencing input: blood. The receptor set was obtained from a woman aged 25 to 39 with Graves' ophthalmopathy.

This clonotype was seen ten or more times. The chain carries TRBV12-3 or TRBV12-4 and TRBJ1-1; 7 positions agree with TRBD1. This CDR3 has 13 residues. Trimming cost V 9 bases and J 2 bases; bases outside gene matches: 6. The CDR3 loop is CASLRQGNTEAFF. DNA of the CDR3: TGTGCCAGTTTGAGACAGGGTAACACTGAAGCTTTCTTT.

This clonotype was recorded many times. The V and J genes are TRBV29-1 and TRBJ1-2; D ambiguous. V dropped 4 bases and J dropped 0 bases, with 9 bases sitting between them. The V gene's germline CDR1 is SQVTM and CDR2 ANQGSEA. The CDR3 has 13 residues. The CDR3 nucleotides are TGCAGCGTTGTCGAACCACCTAACTATGGCTACACCTTC. It is translated as CSVVEPPNYGYTF.

In DNA form, the CDR3 reads TGTGCCAGCAGCTCGACTAGCGCTAACACCGGGGAGCTGTTTTTT. Its translation: CASSSTSANTGELFF. The J gene is TRBJ2-2, the V gene TRBV5-4, with 8 bases aligning to TRBD2. V lost 3 bases, J lost 2 bases, and 3 bases stayed unmatched. The CDR3 totals 15 residues. From germline, CDR1 is SGHNT and CDR2 YYREEE (reference sequence).

In regard to this clonotype: Just one base apart from a much larger clone, this may be a read error. The CDR3 region is CASSLWDRETLYF. In nucleotides, the CDR3 is TGTGCCAGCAGCCTATGGGACAGGGAGACCCTGTACTTC. The V gene is TRBV4-2, the J gene TRBJ2-5; 9 bases map to TRBD1. From germline, CDR1 is LGHNA and CDR2 YNFKEQ. This CDR3 region has 13 residues.

Written as DNA, the CDR3 is TGTGCCAGCACCACCACCGGGACAGGGGGTCCCGGGGAGCTGTTTTTT. Translation gives CASTTTGTGGPGELFF. The chain carries TRBV6-1 and TRBJ2-2; 11 nucleotides align to TRBD1. Germline CDR1 and CDR2: MNHNS and SASEGT. J lost 6 bases, V lost 7 bases, and 10 bases had no gene match. This CDR3 is built from 16 residues.

Ten or more counts support this clonotype. The chain links TRBV6-2 or TRBV6-3 to TRBJ1-2; no clear D gene. V dropped 3 bases and J dropped 8 bases, with 16 bases sitting between them. Germline CDR1 MNHEY, CDR2 SVGEGT. This CDR3 is 14 amino acids long. CDR3 bases: TGTGCCAGCAGTTATAAAGGGAGGGCCTACGGCTACACCTTC. This translates into CASSYKGRAYGYTF.

This chain links TRBV11-2 with TRBJ2-7, with 9 bases lining up with TRBD1. CDR3 length: 16 amino acids. Per the germline V gene, CDR1 is SGHAT and CDR2 is FQNNGV. V gave up 2 bases and J gave up 5 bases; unmatched junction bases: 10. CDR3 amino acids: CASSLRLGGQGNEQYF. CDR3 nucleotides: TGTGCCAGCAGCTTAAGGTTGGGAGGACAGGGGAACGAGCAGTACTTC.

This clonotype has ten or more counts. This sequence joins TRBV5-6 and TRBJ2-5, with D possibly being TRBD1 (5 bases). V lost 1 base and J lost 5, with 12 bases in between. The germline V gene encodes CDR1 SGHDT and CDR2 YYEEEE. The CDR3 sequence is 14 residues long. The DNA of the CDR3 is TGTGCCAGCAGCTTGAGGCAGGGTCGGGAGACCCAGTACTTC. The encoded protein is CASSLRQGRETQYF.

This clonotype was detected ten times or more. The chain employs TRBV3-1 and TRBJ1-2; D remains ambiguous. V lost 1 base and J lost 1, with 4 bases in between. The CDR3 sequence is 13 residues long. Germline V lookup: CDR1 LGHDT, CDR2 YNNKEL (reference sequence). The DNA of the CDR3 is TGTGCCAGCAGCCAAGTTAGTAACTATGGCTACACCTTC. It codes for CASSQVSNYGYTF.

The chain combines TRBV19 with TRBJ1-5; 9 nucleotides match TRBD1. Germline V lookup: CDR1 LNHDA, CDR2 SQIVND (reference sequence). Trimming cost V 4 bases and J 1 base; bases outside gene matches: 5. CDR3 size: 16 residues. CDR3 loop: CASSRTGGPSNQPQHF. As DNA, the CDR3 is TGTGCCAGTAGTAGAACAGGGGGCCCGAGCAATCAGCCCCAGCATTTT.

Only a few counts were recorded for this clonotype. The rearrangement joins TRBV12-3 or TRBV12-4 to TRBJ1-4, with D unclear. V was pared by 6 bases and J by 8 bases, with 16 bases between. This CDR3 contains 14 residues. The CDR3 DNA reads TGTGCCAGCAGCCTTACCCCAAATGAGGAAAAACTGTTTTTT. This encodes CASSLTPNEEKLFF.

Concerning this clonotype: A much larger clone sits a single nucleotide away, making a read error possible. The chain links TRBV19 to TRBJ2-7; D possibly corresponds to TRBD2 (5 bases). The CDR3 has 15 amino acids. The V end was cut by 8 bases, the J end by 0 bases, with 17 bases between. Looked up from germline, CDR1 is LNHDA and CDR2 is SQIVND (reference sequence). CDR3 nucleotides: TGTGCCAGTCGTCTCTACAGCGGAAGCTCCTACGAGCAGTACTTC. Its translation: CASRLYSGSSYEQYF.

The chain carries TRBV6-1 and TRBJ2-5; the match to TRBD1 covers 9 bases. Germline-derived CDR1 and CDR2 are MNHNS and SASEGT. After removal of 7 bases from V and 2 bases from J, the junction contained 8 bases not matched to a gene. This CDR3 comprises 15 residues. DNA for the CDR3: TGTGCCAGCACCGACAGGGGGGGGGGACAAGAGACCCAGTACTTC. It codes for CASTDRGGGQETQYF.

Many counts were recorded for this clonotype. This sequence joins TRBV20-1 and TRBJ2-7, with D uncertain. Germline CDR1 reads DFQATT; CDR2 reads SNEGSKA (reference sequence). V lost 0 bases and J lost 2, with 8 bases in between. The CDR3 loop spans 13 amino acids. The DNA for the CDR3 is TGCAGTGCTAGAGAAAGGGAAACCTACGAGCAGTACTTC. Amino acids: CSARERETYEQYF.

The chain has TRBV29-1 and TRBJ1-2; 9 nucleotides line up with TRBD1. Germline V CDR1 and CDR2: SQVTM, ANQGSEA. The CDR3 is 14 residues long. V lost 5 bases, J lost 8 bases, and 12 bases stayed unmatched. CDR3 bases: TGCAGCGTTACTTTTAACAGGGGGCAAAAGGGCTACACCTTC. Translation gives CSVTFNRGQKGYTF.

This clonotype was picked up many times. J is TRBJ1-5 and V is TRBV11-2; TRBD1 matches at 9 bases. Germline V gene lookup returns CDR1 SGHAT and CDR2 FQNNGV. V shed 0 bases, J shed 7 bases, and the junction held 10 bases outside the gene matches. The CDR3 runs to 17 residues. CDR3 coding DNA: TGTGCCAGCAGCTTAGATCCCGGACAGGGGTTGGGACAGCCCCAGCATTTT. Its translation: CASSLDPGQGLGQPQHF. Full variable domain (outside the CDR3, taken from reference TRBV11-2 and TRBJ1-5): EAGVAQSPRYKIIEKRQSVAFWCNPISGHATLYWYQQILGQGPKLLIQFQNNGVVDDSQLPKDRFSAERLKGVDSTLKIQPAKLEDSAVYLCASSLDPGQGLGQPQHFGDGTRLSIL.

This clonotype has a count of ten or more. This chain uses TRBV6-1 with TRBJ2-7; 8 nucleotides match TRBD1. CDR3 length equals 14 residues. In germline, CDR1 is MNHNS, CDR2 SASEGT. Trimming took 8 bases from V and 0 from J; bases not matched to a gene: 6. This CDR3 reads CASLRTGGSYEQYF. Here the CDR3 DNA reads TGTGCCAGCCTAAGAACAGGGGGCTCCTACGAGCAGTACTTC.

This clonotype was seen more than once but under ten times. This chain links TRBV6-1 with TRBJ2-5; the D gene is possibly TRBD1 (6 bases). The CDR3 runs to 14 residues. Germline V CDR1 and CDR2: MNHNS, SASEGT. The V and J ends lost 6 bases and 2 bases respectively, with 13 bases between them. The CDR3 here is CASSSIQGQETQYF. CDR3 sequence (DNA): TGTGCCAGCAGCTCAATACAGGGACAAGAGACCCAGTACTTC.

This clonotype showed up many times. The chain employs TRBV27 and TRBJ1-6, with a tentative D call TRBD1 (6 bases). Germline assignment: CDR1 MNHEY and CDR2 SMNVEV (reference sequence). V was trimmed by 5 bases and J by 7 bases, leaving 18 bases between them. This CDR3 is built from 16 residues. CDR3 protein: CASSGRGASGNSPLHF. The CDR3 DNA sequence: TGTGCCAGCAGTGGCCGGGGGGCAAGTGGGAATTCACCCCTCCACTTT.

This clonotype was counted at least ten times. This rearrangement joins TRBV11-2 to TRBJ1-1, with 7 nucleotides matching TRBD1. Germline-derived CDR1 and CDR2 are SGHAT and FQNNGV. This CDR3 region has 16 residues. V shed 5 bases, J shed 0 bases, and the junction held 9 bases outside the gene matches. CDR3 in amino acids: CASSTTRDSVNTEAFF. In nucleotides, the CDR3 is TGTGCCAGCAGCACAACGAGGGACAGCGTGAACACTGAAGCTTTCTTT.

This clonotype was counted ten times or more. This sequence joins TRBV4-3 and TRBJ1-2; 8 nucleotides align to TRBD1. This CDR3 region has 15 residues. V shed 3 bases and J 2 bases; nucleotides not matched to a gene: 5. CDR1 and CDR2 from the germline V gene are LGHNA and YSLEER. This CDR3 reads CASSQTGADNYGYTF. The DNA for the CDR3 is TGCGCCAGCAGCCAGACAGGGGCCGACAACTATGGCTACACCTTC.

This clonotype has ten or more counts. V and J are TRBV20-1 and TRBJ2-7; 9 bases fit TRBD1. V trimming: 0 bases; J trimming: 6 bases; junction bases outside the gene matches: 9. Germline CDR1 reads DFQATT; CDR2 reads SNEGSKA (reference sequence). This CDR3 is 15 amino acids long. The CDR3 region has the DNA TGCAGTGCTAGAGACGCCGGGACAGGGTTGATCGAGCAGTACTTC. This translates into CSARDAGTGLIEQYF.

V is TRBV12-3 or TRBV12-4 and J is TRBJ1-1; perhaps TRBD1 as D (5 bases). The CDR3 totals 13 residues. Trimming removed 9 bases at V and 5 bases at J, with 16 bases between. This chain's CDR3 is CASKGQVETEAFF. In DNA form, the CDR3 reads TGTGCCAGTAAGGGGCAGGTGGAAACTGAAGCTTTCTTT.

The J gene is TRBJ1-1, the V gene TRBV28; no reliable D call. Trimming removed 4 bases from V and 0 bases from J, with 9 bases in between. Germline lookup yields CDR1 MDHEN and CDR2 SYDVKM. CDR3 length equals 14 residues. The CDR3 DNA sequence: TGTGCCAGCAGTTCCCGGACGATGAACACTGAAGCTTTCTTT. Translation: CASSSRTMNTEAFF.

This clonotype was seen repeatedly, ten times or more. The chain couples TRBV6-2 or TRBV6-3 to TRBJ2-5; 12 bases map to TRBD2. Trimming removed 10 bases from V and 4 bases from J; junction bases left unmatched: 7. CDR1 is MNHEY and CDR2 is SVGEGT in the germline V gene. The CDR3 totals 14 residues. CDR3 bases: TGTGCCACCTGGACTAGCGGGGTTGGAGAGACCCAGTACTTC. It yields the protein CATWTSGVGETQYF.